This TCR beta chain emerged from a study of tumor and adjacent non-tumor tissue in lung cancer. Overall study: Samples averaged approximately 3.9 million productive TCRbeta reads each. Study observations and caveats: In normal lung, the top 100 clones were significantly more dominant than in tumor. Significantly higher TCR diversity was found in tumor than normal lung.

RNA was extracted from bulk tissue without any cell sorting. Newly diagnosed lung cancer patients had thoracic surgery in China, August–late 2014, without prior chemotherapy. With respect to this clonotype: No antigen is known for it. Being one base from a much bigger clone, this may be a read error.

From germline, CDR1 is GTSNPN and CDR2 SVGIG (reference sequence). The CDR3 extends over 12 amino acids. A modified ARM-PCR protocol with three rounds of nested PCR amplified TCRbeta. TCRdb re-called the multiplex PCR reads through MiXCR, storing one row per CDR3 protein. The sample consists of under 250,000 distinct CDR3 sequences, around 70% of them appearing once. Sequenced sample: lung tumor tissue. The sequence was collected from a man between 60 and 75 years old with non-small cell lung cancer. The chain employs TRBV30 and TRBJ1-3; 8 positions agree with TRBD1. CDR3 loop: CALSVGTGTIYF. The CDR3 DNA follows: TGTGCCTTGAGTGTTGGGACAGGCACCATATATTTT. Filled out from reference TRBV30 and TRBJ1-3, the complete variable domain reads SQTIHQWPATLVQPVGSPLSLECTVEGTSNPNLYWYRQAAGRGLQLLFYSVGIGQISSEVPQNLSASRPQDRQFILSSKKLLLSDSGFYLCALSVGTGTIYFGEGSWLTVV.